This T cell receptor (beta chain) was observed in a study of shared clonotypes between healthy human individuals. Concerning this clone: Its antigen is still unknown. The same CDR3 can be traced to other DNA sequences in this sample.

Germline loops: CDR1 MDHEN, CDR2 SYDVKM. The CDR3 covers 12 residues. The ends were cut back, 6 bases at V and 7 bases at J, with 9 bases in the middle. Findings and caveats of the study: Clonotype sharing among the donors was expected to vary with sequencing depth.

The authors loaded roughly 200 ng DNA, approximately 30,000 T cell genomes, into sorted-subset replicate PCRs. Authors' processing steps: With immunoSEQ giving junction-only sequences and no quality scores, filtering differed. This table comes from immunoSEQ multiplex PCR, and its TCRdb copy is limited to in-frame clones, with some not included. V and J calls plus clone size are reproduced from that table; the DNA served to infer D and trimming. The repertoire holds 550,000 to 800,000 clones, with 90% as singletons. Healthy HIV-negative adults with no recent acute infections or vaccinations were recruited as donors.

This receptor was taken from a young man in good health. Some clones in this sample may be carry-over from other donors' samples. This sequence joins TRBV28 and TRBJ2-2, with D hard to call. The sample was memory CD8+ T cells from PBMCs. Specified subset: CD45RO+ cells pooled with CCR7-negative TemRA cells. The CDR3 loop reads CASRPVGGELFF. The CDR3 DNA sequence: TGTGCCAGCAGACCCGTAGGCGGGGAGCTGTTTTTT.